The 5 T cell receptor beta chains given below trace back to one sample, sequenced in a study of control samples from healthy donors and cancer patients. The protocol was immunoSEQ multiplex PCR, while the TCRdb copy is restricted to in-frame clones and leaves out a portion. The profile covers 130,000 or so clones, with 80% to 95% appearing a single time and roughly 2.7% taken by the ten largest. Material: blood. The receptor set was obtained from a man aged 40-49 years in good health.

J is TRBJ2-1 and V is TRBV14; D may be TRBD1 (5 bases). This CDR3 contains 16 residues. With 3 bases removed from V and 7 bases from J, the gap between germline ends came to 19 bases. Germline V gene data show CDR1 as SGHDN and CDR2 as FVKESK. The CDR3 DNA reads TGTGCCAGCAGCCATGAGATGGGGCCTTCAAGAAATGAGCAGTTCTTC. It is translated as CASSHEMGPSRNEQFF.

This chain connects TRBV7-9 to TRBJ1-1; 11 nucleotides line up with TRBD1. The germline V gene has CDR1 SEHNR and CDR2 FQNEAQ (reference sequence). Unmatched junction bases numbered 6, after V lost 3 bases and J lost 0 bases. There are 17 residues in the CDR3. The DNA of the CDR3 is TGTGCCAGCAGCTTTGGCGGACAGGGGGCCATGAACACTGAAGCTTTCTTT. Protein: CASSFGGQGAMNTEAFF.

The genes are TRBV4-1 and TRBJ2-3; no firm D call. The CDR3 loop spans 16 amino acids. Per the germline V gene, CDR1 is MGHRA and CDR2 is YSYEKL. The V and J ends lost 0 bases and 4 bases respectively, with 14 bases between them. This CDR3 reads CASSQDWRYIADTQYF. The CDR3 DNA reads TGCGCCAGCAGCCAAGATTGGCGGTACATCGCAGATACGCAGTATTTT.

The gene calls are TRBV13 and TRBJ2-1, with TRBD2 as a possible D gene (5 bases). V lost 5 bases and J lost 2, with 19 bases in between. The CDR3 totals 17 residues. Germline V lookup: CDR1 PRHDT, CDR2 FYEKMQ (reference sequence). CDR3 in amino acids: CASSQERTGKTYNEQFF. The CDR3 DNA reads TGTGCCAGCAGCCAAGAGAGGACGGGGAAGACCTACAATGAGCAGTTCTTC.

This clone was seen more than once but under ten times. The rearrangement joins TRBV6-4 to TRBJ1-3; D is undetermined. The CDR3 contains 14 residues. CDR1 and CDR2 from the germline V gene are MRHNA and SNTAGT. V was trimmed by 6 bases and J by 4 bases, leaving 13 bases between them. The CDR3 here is CASSFHGRGNTIYF. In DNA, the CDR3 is TGTGCCAGCAGCTTTCATGGTAGAGGAAACACCATATATTTT.